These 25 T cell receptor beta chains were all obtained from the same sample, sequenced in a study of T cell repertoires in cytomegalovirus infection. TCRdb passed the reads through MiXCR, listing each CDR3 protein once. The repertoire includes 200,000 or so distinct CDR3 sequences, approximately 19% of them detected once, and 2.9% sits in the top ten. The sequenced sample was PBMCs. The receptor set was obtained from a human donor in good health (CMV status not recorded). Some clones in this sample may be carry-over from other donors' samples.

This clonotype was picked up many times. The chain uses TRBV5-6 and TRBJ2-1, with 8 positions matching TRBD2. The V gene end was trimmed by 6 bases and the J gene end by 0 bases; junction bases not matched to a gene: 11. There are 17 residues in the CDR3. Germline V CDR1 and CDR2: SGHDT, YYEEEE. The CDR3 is CASTGLAGSNSYNEQFF. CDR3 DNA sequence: TGTGCCAGCACCGGGCTAGCGGGTTCCAACTCCTACAATGAGCAGTTCTTC.

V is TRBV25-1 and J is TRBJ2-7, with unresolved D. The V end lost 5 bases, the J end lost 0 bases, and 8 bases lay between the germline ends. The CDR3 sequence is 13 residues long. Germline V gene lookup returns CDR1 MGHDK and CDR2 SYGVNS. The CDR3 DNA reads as TGTGCCAGCAGTTCAGGATACTCCTACGAGCAGTACTTC. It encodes CASSSGYSYEQYF.

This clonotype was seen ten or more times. The CDR3, as DNA: TGCAGTGCTAGATCCGGGACAGGGTCCGAGCAGTACTTC. Protein sequence: CSARSGTGSEQYF. The chain carries TRBV20-1 and TRBJ2-7, with 9 bases fitting TRBD1. V gave up 2 bases and J gave up 6 bases; unmatched junction bases: 5. The CDR3 has 13 residues. CDR1 is DFQATT and CDR2 is SNEGSKA in the germline V gene (reference sequence).

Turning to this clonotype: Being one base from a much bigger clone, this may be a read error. The CDR3 DNA sequence: TGTGCCAGCAGCTTACTAGGGGGAGTGAGAAATGAGCAGTTCTTC. This translates into CASSLLGGVRNEQFF. This chain joins TRBV7-2 and TRBJ2-1; possible D gene TRBD1, 6 bases. The CDR3 spans 15 residues. V shed 2 bases and J shed 7 bases, with 15 bases lying between them. Germline CDR1 SGHTA, CDR2 FQGNSA.

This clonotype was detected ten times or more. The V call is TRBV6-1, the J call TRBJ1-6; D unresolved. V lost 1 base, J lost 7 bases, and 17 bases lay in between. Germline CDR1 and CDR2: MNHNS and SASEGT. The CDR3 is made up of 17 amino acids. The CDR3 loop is CASSEVASRTINSPLHF. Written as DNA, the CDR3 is TGTGCCAGCAGTGAAGTAGCTTCCCGAACGATCAATTCACCCCTCCACTTT.

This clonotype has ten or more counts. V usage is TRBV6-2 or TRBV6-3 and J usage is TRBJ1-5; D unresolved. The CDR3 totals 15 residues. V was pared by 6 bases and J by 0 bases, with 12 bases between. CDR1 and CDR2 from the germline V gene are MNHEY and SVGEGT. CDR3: CASRPGLGSNQPQHF. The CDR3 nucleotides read TGTGCCAGCAGGCCCGGGCTGGGTAGCAATCAGCCCCAGCATTTT.

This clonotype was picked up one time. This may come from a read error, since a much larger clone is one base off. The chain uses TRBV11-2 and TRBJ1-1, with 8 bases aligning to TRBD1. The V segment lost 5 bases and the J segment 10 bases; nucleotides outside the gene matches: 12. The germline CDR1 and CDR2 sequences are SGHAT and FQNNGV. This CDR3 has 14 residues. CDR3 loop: CASSPQGVLTGAFF. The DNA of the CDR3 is TGTGCCAGCAGCCCACAGGGGGTCCTCACCGGAGCTTTCTTT.

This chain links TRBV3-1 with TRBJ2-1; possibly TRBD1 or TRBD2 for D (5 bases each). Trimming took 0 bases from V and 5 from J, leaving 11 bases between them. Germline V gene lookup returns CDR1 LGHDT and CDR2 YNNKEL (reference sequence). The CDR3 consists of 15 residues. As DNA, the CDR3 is TGTGCCAGCAGCCAAGATCTTGGGACCCACAATGAGCAGTTCTTC. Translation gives CASSQDLGTHNEQFF.

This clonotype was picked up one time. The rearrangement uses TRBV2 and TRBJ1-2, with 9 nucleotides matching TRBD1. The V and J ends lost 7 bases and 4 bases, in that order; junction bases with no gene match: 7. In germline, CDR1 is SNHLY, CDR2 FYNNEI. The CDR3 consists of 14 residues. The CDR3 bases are TGTGCCAGCAACGTGGACAGGGGTGGCTATGGCTACACCTTC. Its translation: CASNVDRGGYGYTF.

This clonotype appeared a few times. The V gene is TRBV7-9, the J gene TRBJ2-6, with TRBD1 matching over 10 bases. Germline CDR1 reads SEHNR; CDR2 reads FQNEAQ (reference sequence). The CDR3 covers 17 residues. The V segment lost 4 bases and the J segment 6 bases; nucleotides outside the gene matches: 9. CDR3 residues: CASSSRQGALMANVLTF. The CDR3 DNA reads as TGTGCCAGCAGCTCCCGACAGGGGGCACTGATGGCCAACGTCCTGACTTTC.

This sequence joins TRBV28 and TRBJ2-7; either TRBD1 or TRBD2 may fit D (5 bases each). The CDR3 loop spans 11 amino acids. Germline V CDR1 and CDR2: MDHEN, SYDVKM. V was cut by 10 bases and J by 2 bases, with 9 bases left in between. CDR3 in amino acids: CATWDPYEQYF. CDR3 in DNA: TGTGCCACCTGGGACCCCTACGAGCAGTACTTC.

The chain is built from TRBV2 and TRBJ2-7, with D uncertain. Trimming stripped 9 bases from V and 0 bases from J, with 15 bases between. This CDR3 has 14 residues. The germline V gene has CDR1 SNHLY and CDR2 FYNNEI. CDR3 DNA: TGTGCCAGTCGGTGGGCCGCGCCCTCCTACGAGCAGTACTTC. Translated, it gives CASRWAAPSYEQYF.

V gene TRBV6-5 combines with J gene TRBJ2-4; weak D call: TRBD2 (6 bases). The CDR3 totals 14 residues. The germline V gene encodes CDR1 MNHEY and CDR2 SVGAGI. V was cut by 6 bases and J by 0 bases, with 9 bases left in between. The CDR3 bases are TGTGCCAGCAGGGGAGGTGGAGCCAAAAACATTCAGTACTTC. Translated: CASRGGGAKNIQYF.

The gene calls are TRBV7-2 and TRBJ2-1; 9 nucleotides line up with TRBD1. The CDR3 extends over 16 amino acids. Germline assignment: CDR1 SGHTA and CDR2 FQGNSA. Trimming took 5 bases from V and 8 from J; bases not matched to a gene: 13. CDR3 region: CASSRKRDRVADEQFF. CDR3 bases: TGTGCCAGCAGCAGGAAACGGGACAGGGTGGCGGATGAGCAGTTCTTC.

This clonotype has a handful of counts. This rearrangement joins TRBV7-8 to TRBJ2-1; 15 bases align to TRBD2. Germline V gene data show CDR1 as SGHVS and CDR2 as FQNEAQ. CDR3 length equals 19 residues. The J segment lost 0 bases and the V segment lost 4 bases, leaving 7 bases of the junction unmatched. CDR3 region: CASSSGLAGGSSSYNEQFF. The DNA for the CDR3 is TGTGCCAGCAGCTCCGGACTAGCGGGAGGGTCGAGCTCCTACAATGAGCAGTTCTTC. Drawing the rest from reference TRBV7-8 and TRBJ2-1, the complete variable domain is GAGVSQSPRYKVAKRGQDVALRCDPISGHVSLFWYQQALGQGPEFLTYFQNEAQLDKSGLPSDRFFAERPEGSVSTLKIQRTQQEDSAVYLCASSSGLAGGSSSYNEQFFGPGTRLTVL.

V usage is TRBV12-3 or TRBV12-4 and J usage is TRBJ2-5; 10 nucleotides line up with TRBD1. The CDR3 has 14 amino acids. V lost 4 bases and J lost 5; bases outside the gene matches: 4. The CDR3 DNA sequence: TGTGCCAGCAGTTGGAGACAGGGGGCCGAGACCCAGTACTTC. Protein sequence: CASSWRQGAETQYF.

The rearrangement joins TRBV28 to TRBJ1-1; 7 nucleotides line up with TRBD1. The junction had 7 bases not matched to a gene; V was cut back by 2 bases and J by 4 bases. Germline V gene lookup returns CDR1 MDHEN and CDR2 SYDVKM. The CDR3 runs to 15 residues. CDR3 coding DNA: TGTGCCAGCAGTTTACAGGGGGGCAAAGGCACTGAAGCTTTCTTT. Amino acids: CASSLQGGKGTEAFF.

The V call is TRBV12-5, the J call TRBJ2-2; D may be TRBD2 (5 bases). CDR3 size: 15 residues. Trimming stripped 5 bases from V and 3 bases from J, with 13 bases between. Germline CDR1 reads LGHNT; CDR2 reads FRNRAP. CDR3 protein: CASGGYARDTGELFF. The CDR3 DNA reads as TGTGCTAGTGGTGGATATGCGAGGGACACCGGGGAGCTGTTTTTT.

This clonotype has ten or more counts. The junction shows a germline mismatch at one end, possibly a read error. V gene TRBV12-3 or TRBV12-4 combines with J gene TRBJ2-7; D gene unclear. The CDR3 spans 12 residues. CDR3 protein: CAISRGYNEQYF. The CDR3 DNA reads TGTGCCATCAGTCGTGGTTACAACGAGCAGTACTTC.

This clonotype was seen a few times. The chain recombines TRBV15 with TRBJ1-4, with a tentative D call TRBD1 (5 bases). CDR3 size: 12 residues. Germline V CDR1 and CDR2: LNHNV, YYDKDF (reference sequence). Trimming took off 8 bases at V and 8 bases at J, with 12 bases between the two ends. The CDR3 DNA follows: TGTGCCACCTCGGGACTAGGGGAAAAACTGTTTTTT. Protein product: CATSGLGEKLFF.

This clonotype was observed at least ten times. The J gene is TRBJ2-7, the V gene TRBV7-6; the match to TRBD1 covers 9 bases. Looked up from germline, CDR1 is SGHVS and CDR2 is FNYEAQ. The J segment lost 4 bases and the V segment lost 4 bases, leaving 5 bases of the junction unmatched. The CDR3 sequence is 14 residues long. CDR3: CASSSGTGPYEQYF. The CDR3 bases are TGTGCCAGCAGCTCCGGGACAGGGCCTTACGAGCAGTACTTC.

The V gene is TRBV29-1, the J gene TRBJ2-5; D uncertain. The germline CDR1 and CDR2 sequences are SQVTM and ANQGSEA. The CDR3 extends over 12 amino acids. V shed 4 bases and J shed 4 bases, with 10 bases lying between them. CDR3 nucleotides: TGCAGCGTTGCTATTAGCCGAGAGACCCAGTACTTC. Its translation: CSVAISRETQYF. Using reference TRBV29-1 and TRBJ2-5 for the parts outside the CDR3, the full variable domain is SAVISQKPSRDICQRGTSLTIQCQVDSQVTMMFWYRQQPGQSLTLIATANQGSEATYESGFVIDKFPISRPNLTFSTLTVSNMSPEDSSIYLCSVAISRETQYFGPGTRLLVL.

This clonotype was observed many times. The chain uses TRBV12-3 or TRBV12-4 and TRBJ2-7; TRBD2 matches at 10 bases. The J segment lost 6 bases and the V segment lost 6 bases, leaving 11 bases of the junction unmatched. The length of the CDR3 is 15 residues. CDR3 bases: TGTGCCAGCAGCCGAACTAGCGGGATGTTCGTCGAGCAGTACTTC. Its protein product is CASSRTSGMFVEQYF.

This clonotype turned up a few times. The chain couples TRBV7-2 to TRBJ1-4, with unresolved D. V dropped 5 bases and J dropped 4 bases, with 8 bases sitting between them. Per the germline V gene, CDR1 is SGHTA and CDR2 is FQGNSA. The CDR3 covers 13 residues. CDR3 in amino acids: CASSPAFNEKLFF. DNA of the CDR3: TGTGCCAGCAGCCCCGCATTTAATGAAAAACTGTTTTTT.

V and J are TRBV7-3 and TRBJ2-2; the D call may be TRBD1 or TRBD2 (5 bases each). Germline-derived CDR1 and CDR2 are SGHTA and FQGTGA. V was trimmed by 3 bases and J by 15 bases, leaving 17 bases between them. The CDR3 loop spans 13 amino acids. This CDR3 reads CASSFSGSPFLFF. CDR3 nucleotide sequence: TGTGCCAGCAGCTTTTCAGGGAGCCCCTTTTTGTTTTTT.